The 29 T cell receptor beta chains below come from one sample, sequenced in a study of beta chain features in type 1 diabetes. Study findings and constraints: All four CD4+ subsets of Type 1 diabetes patients contained TCRB CDR3s that were moderately but significantly shorter.

Expressed TCRB transcripts were sequenced because the entire RNA isolate underwent reverse transcription. Some clones are missing from TCRdb's copy, which holds only in-frame ones; the method was immunoSEQ multiplex PCR. Of more than 300,000 clones in the sample, roughly 12% are singletons; the top ten hold 0.0095% to 0.013%. The antigens of these receptors remain unknown. Sequencing was done on a sample of naive CD4+ T cells from blood. Source of these receptors: a woman aged 18-29 years with type 1 diabetes.

This chain uses TRBV9 with TRBJ1-2; 9 bases are a match to TRBD1. Looked up from germline, CDR1 is SGDLS and CDR2 is YYNGEE. The CDR3 runs 16 residues. V was pared by 4 bases and J by 2 bases, with 9 bases of the junction left unmatched. The CDR3 coding sequence is TGTGCCAGCAGCCCCCGGACAGGGGCCGAGAACTATGGCTACACCTTC. Protein product: CASSPRTGAENYGYTF. The full variable domain, with the rest looked up from reference TRBV9 and TRBJ1-2, is DSGVTQTPKHLITATGQRVTLRCSPRSGDLSVYWYQQSLDQGLQFLIQYYNGEERAKGNILERFSAQQFPDLHSELNLSSLELGDSALYFCASSPRTGAENYGYTFGSGTRLTVV.

This clone occurred a few times. The genes are TRBV2 and TRBJ2-4; D may be TRBD2 (5 bases). V was shortened by 0 bases and J by 14 bases, with 8 bases between the two germline ends. The CDR3 has 11 amino acids. The germline CDR1 and CDR2 sequences are SNHLY and FYNNEI. CDR3 bases: TGTGCCAGCAGTGAAGCCGGGCGGGAGTACTTC. Translated: CASSEAGREYF.

This chain joins TRBV28 and TRBJ2-7; the D gene is possibly TRBD2 (5 bases). The CDR3 contains 12 residues. Trimming removed 6 bases from V and 1 base from J, with 7 bases in between. The germline V gene encodes CDR1 MDHEN and CDR2 SYDVKM. Here the CDR3 DNA reads TGTGCCAGCAGACGGGGATCCTACGAGCAGTACTTC. Translation: CASRRGSYEQYF.

This clone was seen more than once but under ten times. The chain couples TRBV7-9 to TRBJ2-1; D is unclear. In germline, CDR1 is SEHNR, CDR2 FQNEAQ (reference sequence). Trimming removed 0 bases at V and 7 bases at J, with 4 bases between. This CDR3 is 12 amino acids long. The CDR3 sequence is CASSLAVNEQFF. The CDR3 region has the DNA TGTGCCAGCAGCTTAGCCGTTAATGAGCAGTTCTTC. Together with reference TRBV7-9 and TRBJ2-1, the CDR3 gives the full variable domain: DTGVSQNPRHKITKRGQNVTFRCDPISEHNRLYWYRQTLGQGPEFLTYFQNEAQLEKSRLLSDRFSAERPKGSFSTLEIQRTEQGDSAMYLCASSLAVNEQFFGPGTRLTVL.

This chain connects TRBV25-1 to TRBJ1-2, with 9 bases fitting TRBD1. The V and J ends lost 4 bases and 7 bases, in that order; junction bases with no gene match: 13. The CDR3 extends over 16 amino acids. Looked up from germline, CDR1 is MGHDK and CDR2 is SYGVNS. CDR3 region: CASSGPSGQGLGGYTF. The CDR3 DNA reads as TGTGCCAGCAGTGGACCCTCGGGACAGGGTTTGGGTGGCTACACCTTC.

This sequence joins TRBV9 and TRBJ1-1, with a tentative D call TRBD1 (5 bases). Germline V CDR1 and CDR2: SGDLS, YYNGEE. V gave up 3 bases and J gave up 5 bases, with 11 bases separating them. CDR3 length: 13 residues. Here the CDR3 DNA reads TGTGCCAGCAGCGAGGCGGGGGGAACTGAAGCTTTCTTT. Residues: CASSEAGGTEAFF.

This clone was seen more than once but under ten times. The chain carries TRBV29-1 and TRBJ2-5; 8 bases line up with TRBD2. Germline V gene lookup returns CDR1 SQVTM and CDR2 ANQGSEA. The J segment lost 3 bases and the V segment lost 3 bases, leaving 12 bases of the junction unmatched. The CDR3 is 16 amino acids. The CDR3 here is CSVDGGSLAGEETQYF. The CDR3 nucleotides are TGCAGCGTTGACGGTGGTAGCCTAGCGGGCGAAGAGACCCAGTACTTC.

The table lists this clone with a few counts. V gene TRBV18 combines with J gene TRBJ2-7; 7 bases agree with TRBD1. The CDR3 loop spans 15 amino acids. V dropped 4 bases and J dropped 4; count of bases not matched to a gene: 10. CDR1 is KGHSH and CDR2 is LQKENI in the germline V gene. Here the CDR3 reads CASSQGQRTTYEQYF. In DNA form, the CDR3 reads TGTGCCAGCTCACAGGGACAGCGGACCACTTACGAGCAGTACTTC.

The chain uses TRBV5-1 and TRBJ1-4; D is unclear. Germline CDR1 SGHRS, CDR2 YFSETQ. The length of the CDR3 is 13 residues. Trimming shortened V by 0 bases and J by 7 bases, and 7 bases separated the two germline ends. This chain's CDR3 is CASSLAPGEKLFF. CDR3 bases: TGCGCCAGCAGCTTGGCCCCGGGTGAAAAACTGTTTTTT.

This clone showed up just a few times. The rearrangement links TRBV5-4 to TRBJ2-5, with 7 bases aligning to TRBD1. Germline V gene lookup returns CDR1 SGHNT and CDR2 YYREEE (reference sequence). The CDR3 extends over 16 amino acids. The trim removed 4 bases at V and 5 bases at J, leaving 14 bases unmatched. CDR3 amino acids: CASSRRTGRATETQYF. The CDR3 region has the DNA TGTGCCAGCAGCAGACGGACAGGCCGTGCGACGGAGACCCAGTACTTC.

This rearrangement joins TRBV7-2 to TRBJ1-5, with no clear D. The ends were cut back, 5 bases at V and 0 bases at J, with 11 bases in the middle. CDR1 is SGHTA and CDR2 is FQGNSA in the germline V gene. This CDR3 region has 15 residues. CDR3 in amino acids: CASSPQSDSNQPQHF. In DNA form, the CDR3 reads TGTGCCAGCAGCCCGCAGTCCGATAGCAATCAGCCCCAGCATTTT.

The gene calls are TRBV27 and TRBJ2-6, with 9 bases identical to TRBD1. This CDR3 is 16 amino acids long. V lost 7 bases and J lost 2; bases outside the gene matches: 6. In germline, CDR1 is MNHEY, CDR2 SMNVEV (reference sequence). In DNA form, the CDR3 reads TGTGCCAGCACACAGGGGGCTTTTACTGGGGCCAACGTCCTGACTTTC. This codes for CASTQGAFTGANVLTF.

This clone showed up just a few times. The chain uses TRBV7-6 and TRBJ2-3, with 8 positions matching TRBD1. With V trimmed by 5 bases and J by 0 bases, 4 bases remained unmatched. The CDR3 sequence is 15 residues long. CDR1 and CDR2 (germline): SGHVS, FNYEAQ. CDR3 amino acids: CASSRTGSSTDTQYF. CDR3 DNA: TGTGCCAGCAGCCGGACAGGGTCTAGCACAGATACGCAGTATTTT.

The chain carries TRBV28 and TRBJ2-1; 11 bases match TRBD2. Germline-derived CDR1 and CDR2 are MDHEN and SYDVKM. Trimming removed 11 bases from V and 6 bases from J; junction bases left unmatched: 9. The CDR3 length is 14 residues. CDR3 protein: CAARGGLAGNEQFF. The CDR3 nucleotides read TGTGCCGCCAGGGGCGGACTAGCGGGCAATGAGCAGTTCTTC.

The V call is TRBV5-1, the J call TRBJ2-6; D ambiguous. V was clipped by 6 bases and J by 0 bases, with 13 bases between them. The length of the CDR3 is 16 residues. CDR1 SGHRS and CDR2 YFSETQ come from the germline V gene. For the CDR3, the DNA is TGCGCCAGCACCCCCCGAGCTGGCTCTGGGGCCAACGTCCTGACTTTC. This sequence encodes CASTPRAGSGANVLTF. Full variable domain (missing parts from reference TRBV5-1 and TRBJ2-6): KAGVTQTPRYLIKTRGQQVTLSCSPISGHRSVSWYQQTPGQGLQFLFEYFSETQRNKGNFPGRFSGRQFSNSRSEMNVSTLELGDSALYLCASTPRAGSGANVLTFGAGSRLTVL.

J is TRBJ2-5 and V is TRBV6-6; D might be TRBD2 (5 bases). V gave up 0 bases and J gave up 6 bases, with 14 bases separating them. The CDR3 sequence is 15 residues long. The germline V gene has CDR1 MNHNY and CDR2 SVGAGI (reference sequence). CDR3 in amino acids: CASSYSQLDLQTQYF. The CDR3 nucleotides are TGTGCCAGCAGTTACTCCCAACTAGATCTGCAGACCCAGTACTTC.

This chain joins TRBV18 and TRBJ1-5, with a tentative D call TRBD1 (5 bases). Germline loops: CDR1 KGHSH, CDR2 LQKENI. This CDR3 has 14 amino acids. Trimming pared 3 bases from V and 5 bases from J, leaving 11 bases between. The CDR3 sequence: CASSPPGGDQPQHF. DNA for the CDR3: TGTGCCAGCTCACCCCCCGGGGGGGATCAGCCCCAGCATTTT. The full variable domain, its missing parts supplied by reference TRBV18 and TRBJ1-5, is NAGVMQNPRHLVRRRGQEARLRCSPMKGHSHVYWYRQLPEEGLKFMVYLQKENIIDESGMPKERFSAEFPKEGPSILRIQQVVRGDSAAYFCASSPPGGDQPQHFGDGTRLSIL.

This clone was counted between two and nine times. The gene calls are TRBV7-9 and TRBJ2-7; D ambiguous. Per the germline V gene, CDR1 is SEHNR and CDR2 is FQNEAQ (reference sequence). The ends were cut back, 2 bases at V and 3 bases at J, with 11 bases in the middle. The CDR3 sequence is 14 residues long. Here the CDR3 reads CASSLRHGDYEQYF. The CDR3 bases are TGTGCCAGCAGCTTAAGACACGGTGACTACGAGCAGTACTTC.

This clone was counted a few times. The V gene is TRBV29-1, the J gene TRBJ2-7; 7 bases are shared with TRBD1. CDR3 length: 14 amino acids. The V and J ends lost 6 bases and 6 bases, in that order; junction bases with no gene match: 14. CDR1 and CDR2 (germline): SQVTM, ANQGSEA. As DNA, the CDR3 is TGCAGCGTCTCAACCCGGACAGGCCCGTCCGAGCAGTACTTC. It translates to CSVSTRTGPSEQYF.

The chain links TRBV4-2 to TRBJ2-3; 10 positions agree with TRBD2. Germline V CDR1 and CDR2: LGHNA, YNFKEQ. The CDR3 runs to 16 residues. J lost 6 bases, V lost 5 bases, and 11 bases had no gene match. CDR3 residues: CASSVMSGRAVDTQYF. CDR3 coding DNA: TGTGCCAGCAGCGTCATGAGCGGGAGGGCCGTCGATACGCAGTATTTT.

V usage is TRBV13 and J usage is TRBJ2-3, with no clear D. Germline lookup yields CDR1 PRHDT and CDR2 FYEKMQ (reference sequence). V was shortened by 3 bases and J by 0 bases, with 16 bases between the two germline ends. The CDR3 covers 17 residues. DNA of the CDR3: TGTGCCAGCAGCTTGAGCGCACCGGCCTTTAGCACAGATACGCAGTATTTT. Amino acid sequence: CASSLSAPAFSTDTQYF.

V and J are TRBV2 and TRBJ2-7; weak D call: TRBD1 (5 bases). Trimming removed 9 bases from V and 0 bases from J, with 12 bases in between. The CDR3 extends over 13 amino acids. CDR1 and CDR2 from the germline V gene are SNHLY and FYNNEI. CDR3 DNA: TGTGCCAGTAAGGGGATTCGCTCCTACGAGCAGTACTTC. Protein sequence: CASKGIRSYEQYF. Variable domain in full (rest from reference TRBV2 and TRBJ2-7): EPEVTQTPSHQVTQMGQEVILRCVPISNHLYFYWYRQILGQKVEFLVSFYNNEISEKSEIFDDQFSVERPDGSNFTLKIRSTKLEDSAMYFCASKGIRSYEQYFGPGTRLTVT.

CDR3 DNA sequence: TGTGCCAGCAGCCAAGCCCTACAGGGACCGAACACTGAAGCTTTCTTT. Amino acids: CASSQALQGPNTEAFF. The chain recombines TRBV14 with TRBJ1-1; TRBD1 might be the D (6 bases). The CDR3 totals 16 residues. Between the trimmed V and J ends, which lost 1 base and 1 base, there was a span of 13 bases. The germline V gene has CDR1 SGHDN and CDR2 FVKESK. The whole variable domain, filled in from reference TRBV14 and TRBJ1-1, reads EAGVTQFPSHSVIEKGQTVTLRCDPISGHDNLYWYRRVMGKEIKFLLHFVKESKQDESGMPNNRFLAERTGGTYSTLKVQPAELEDSGVYFCASSQALQGPNTEAFFGQGTRLTVV.

A few counts support this clone. This rearrangement joins TRBV5-4 to TRBJ1-4; the match to TRBD1 covers 11 bases. The CDR3 contains 14 residues. Germline lookup yields CDR1 SGHNT and CDR2 YYREEE (reference sequence). V shed 4 bases and J 6 bases; nucleotides not matched to a gene: 2. CDR3 sequence: CASSPDRGHEKLFF. CDR3 coding DNA: TGTGCCAGCAGCCCGGACAGGGGGCATGAAAAACTGTTTTTT.

In its sample, this clone was seen a few times. The chain is built from TRBV7-2 and TRBJ1-2; 10 nucleotides line up with TRBD1. This CDR3 comprises 12 residues. With V trimmed by 5 bases and J by 7 bases, 1 base remained unmatched. Germline loops: CDR1 SGHTA, CDR2 FQGNSA. This chain's CDR3 is CASSGDRGGYTF. The CDR3 bases are TGTGCCAGCAGCGGGGACAGGGGTGGCTACACCTTC.

This clone was recorded a few times. This chain joins TRBV5-4 and TRBJ2-3, with D possibly TRBD2 on 5 matching bases. Trimming cost V 0 bases and J 6 bases, with 14 bases left between them. This CDR3 spans 15 amino acids. CDR1 is SGHNT and CDR2 is YYREEE in the germline V gene (reference sequence). CDR3 sequence reads: CASSLANTGKDTQYF. The CDR3 nucleotides are TGTGCCAGCAGCTTGGCCAATACGGGGAAGGATACGCAGTATTTT.

The chain joins TRBV5-4 to TRBJ2-1, with 9 bases matching TRBD2. V was pared by 4 bases and J by 6 bases, with 8 bases of the junction left unmatched. The CDR3 is 15 amino acids. Germline loops: CDR1 SGHNT, CDR2 YYREEE (reference sequence). The CDR3 loop reads CASSHSGSIVNEQFF. In DNA form, the CDR3 reads TGTGCCAGCAGCCATAGCGGGAGTATTGTCAATGAGCAGTTCTTC. The whole variable domain, filled in from reference TRBV5-4 and TRBJ2-1, reads ETGVTQSPTHLIKTRGQQVTLRCSSQSGHNTVSWYQQALGQGPQFIFQYYREEENGRGNFPPRFSGLQFPNYSSELNVNALELDDSALYLCASSHSGSIVNEQFFGPGTRLTVL.

In its sample, this clone was seen a few times. The chain links TRBV2 to TRBJ2-1; TRBD1 is a possible D gene (6 bases). The CDR3 is 14 residues long. Trimming took off 8 bases at V and 9 bases at J, with 20 bases between the two ends. Germline V lookup: CDR1 SNHLY, CDR2 FYNNEI. CDR3 sequence (DNA): TGTGCCAGCGTCCCTTTAGGGGGTAGGGGTGAGCAGTTCTTC. Its translation is CASVPLGGRGEQFF.

This clone was seen more than once but under ten times. J is TRBJ2-3 and V is TRBV29-1, with no clear D. Germline CDR1 is SQVTM and CDR2 is ANQGSEA. This CDR3 has 10 amino acids. Trimming removed 6 bases from V and 6 bases from J, with 7 bases in between. CDR3 residues: CSVFEDTQYF. The CDR3 coding sequence is TGCAGCGTGTTCGAGGATACGCAGTATTTT.